This T cell receptor beta chain comes out of a study of T cell responses to AZD1222 COVID-19 vaccine. Broader study findings: AZD1222 recipients seropositive at baseline numbered only six or seven. Two AZD1222 administrations were followed by greater Spike-specific TCR breadth and depth. The repertoires were collected only after the peak T cell response. Donors were mostly white British, more females; clonal diversity possibly underestimated.

The V gene's germline CDR1 is MDHEN and CDR2 SYDVKM. Trimming left V 5 bases short and J 2 bases short, with 18 bases between. The CDR3 runs 16 residues. This clone has only one observation. Its target is not known. Profiling relied on immunoSEQ multiplex PCR, and the TCRdb table lists in-frame clones only, not all of them. The sample consists of around 50,000 clones, about 80% of them appearing once. This material consisted of peripheral blood, taken on day 0 of AZD1222 vaccination. The TCR sequence derives from an adult in good health. The chain carries TRBV28 and TRBJ1-2; D is ambiguous. The CDR3 loop is CASSPPRPGENYGYTF. The CDR3 DNA sequence: TGTGCCAGCAGTCCCCCCCGTCCTGGGGAAAACTATGGCTACACCTTC.